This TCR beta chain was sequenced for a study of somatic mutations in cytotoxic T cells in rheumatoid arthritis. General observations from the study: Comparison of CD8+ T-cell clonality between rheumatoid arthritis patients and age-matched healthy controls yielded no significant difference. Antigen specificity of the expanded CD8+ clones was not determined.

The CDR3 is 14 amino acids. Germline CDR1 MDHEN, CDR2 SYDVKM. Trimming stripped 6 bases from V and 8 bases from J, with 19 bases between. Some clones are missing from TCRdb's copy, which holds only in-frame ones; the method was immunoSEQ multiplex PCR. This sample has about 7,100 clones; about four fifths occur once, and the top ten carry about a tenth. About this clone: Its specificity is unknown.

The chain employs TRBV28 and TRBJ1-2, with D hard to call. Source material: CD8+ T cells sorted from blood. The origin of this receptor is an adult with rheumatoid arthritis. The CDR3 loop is CASSSSVPEGGYTF. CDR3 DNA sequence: TGTGCCAGCAGCTCCTCGGTCCCGGAGGGCGGCTACACCTTC.